A single sample gave rise to the 17 T cell receptor beta chains below, sequenced in a study of PD-1 blockade in mismatch repair-deficient tumors. Produced via immunoSEQ multiplex PCR; TCRdb's table is partial and in-frame only. The sample has approximately 80,000 clones, approximately 80% seen once; the top ten hold approximately 5.1%. The specimen comprised peripheral blood, sampled 44 weeks after starting pembrolizumab. The receptor source for this set is an adult with mismatch repair-deficient cancer.

The V gene is TRBV7-6, the J gene TRBJ2-5; 9 bases line up with TRBD1. The V and J ends lost 4 bases and 5 bases, in that order; junction bases with no gene match: 11. This CDR3 is built from 16 residues. Per germline, CDR1 SGHVS and CDR2 FNYEAQ. CDR3 nucleotides: TGTGCCAGCAGCTACACCGGGACAGGGAGGGGGGAGACCCAGTACTTC. It is translated as CASSYTGTGRGETQYF.

The CDR3 loop is CASSTGDGFANEKLFF. DNA of the CDR3: TGTGCCAGCAGCACGGGGGATGGCTTCGCTAATGAAAAACTGTTTTTT. The rearrangement uses TRBV9 and TRBJ1-4; possible D gene TRBD1, 5 bases. Germline V gives CDR1 SGDLS, CDR2 YYNGEE. Trimming cost V 4 bases and J 3 bases, with 16 bases left between them. The CDR3 totals 16 residues.

This chain uses TRBV6-5 with TRBJ1-5; possible D gene TRBD1, 6 bases. CDR1 and CDR2 (germline): MNHEY, SVGAGI. Trimming shortened V by 5 bases and J by 5 bases, and 10 bases separated the two germline ends. The CDR3 runs 13 residues. CDR3 in amino acids: CASSQPGDQPQHF. CDR3 nucleotide sequence: TGTGCCAGCAGTCAGCCAGGGGATCAGCCCCAGCATTTT.

The chain combines TRBV5-1 with TRBJ2-7, with 14 bases identical to TRBD2. This CDR3 has 17 residues. The J segment lost 3 bases and the V segment lost 4 bases, leaving 9 bases of the junction unmatched. Per germline, CDR1 SGHRS and CDR2 YFSETQ. The CDR3 bases are TGCGCCAGCAGCAGAGCCCTGGGGACTAGCGGGAGCTACGAGCAGTACTTC. Its protein is CASSRALGTSGSYEQYF.

The chain links TRBV4-1 to TRBJ1-1; D gene unclear. In germline, CDR1 is MGHRA, CDR2 YSYEKL. Between the trimmed V and J ends, which lost 1 base and 0 bases, there was a span of 18 bases. CDR3 length equals 18 residues. CDR3 sequence (DNA): TGCGCCAGCAGCCAAGTATTCAAGGAGGCAACCATGAACACTGAAGCTTTCTTT. Encoded protein: CASSQVFKEATMNTEAFF.

V gene TRBV4-2 combines with J gene TRBJ2-1; the match to TRBD1 covers 9 bases. The CDR3 length is 16 residues. V shed 7 bases and J 7 bases; nucleotides not matched to a gene: 14. CDR1 LGHNA and CDR2 YNFKEQ come from the germline V gene. The CDR3 is CASTTKSAQGANEQFF. The CDR3 DNA is TGTGCCAGCACCACAAAAAGTGCACAGGGGGCGAATGAGCAGTTCTTC.

The chain uses TRBV11-2 and TRBJ2-1; 7 bases match TRBD2. The V gene end was trimmed by 5 bases and the J gene end by 3 bases; junction bases not matched to a gene: 7. This CDR3 has 15 amino acids. The V gene's germline CDR1 is SGHAT and CDR2 FQNNGV. CDR3 amino acids: CASSGMWTSYNEQFF. For the CDR3, the DNA is TGTGCCAGCAGCGGGATGTGGACTAGCTACAATGAGCAGTTCTTC.

The rearrangement joins TRBV21-1 to TRBJ1-1. TRBV21-1 is classified as a pseudogene. The CDR3 is 14 amino acids. The CDR3 region is CASSKGGTSTEAFF. As DNA, the CDR3 is TGTGCCAGCAGCAAAGGTGGCACGAGCACTGAAGCTTTCTTT.

This chain connects TRBV5-1 to TRBJ2-7; maybe TRBD1 (5 bases). V was clipped by 1 base and J by 7 bases, with 15 bases between them. Germline values: CDR1 SGHRS, CDR2 YFSETQ. The CDR3 has 14 residues. DNA of the CDR3: TGCGCCAGCAGCTTGTCCCTCACAGGCGGTGAGCAGTACTTC. Its translation is CASSLSLTGGEQYF. Using reference TRBV5-1 and TRBJ2-7 for the parts outside the CDR3, the full variable domain is KAGVTQTPRYLIKTRGQQVTLSCSPISGHRSVSWYQQTPGQGLQFLFEYFSETQRNKGNFPGRFSGRQFSNSRSEMNVSTLELGDSALYLCASSLSLTGGEQYFGPGTRLTVT.

The chain links TRBV4-3 to TRBJ2-1, with D possibly TRBD1 on 6 matching bases. This CDR3 spans 14 amino acids. Trimming stripped 0 bases from V and 5 bases from J, with 8 bases between. Per the germline V gene, CDR1 is LGHNA and CDR2 is YSLEER. CDR3 residues: CASSQDTGNNEQFF. CDR3 nucleotide sequence: TGCGCCAGCAGCCAAGATACAGGGAACAATGAGCAGTTCTTC.

This clone was recorded only once. V usage is TRBV29-1 and J usage is TRBJ1-2, with a tentative D call TRBD1 (5 bases). Germline V gene sequence: CDR1 SQVTM, CDR2 ANQGSEA. The CDR3 has 16 residues. The V end was cut by 6 bases, the J end by 6 bases, with 26 bases between. The CDR3 sequence: CSVSPGHPALGDGYTF. The CDR3 DNA reads TGCAGCGTCTCACCGGGGCACCCGGCCCTCGGAGATGGCTACACCTTC.

The rearrangement joins TRBV14 to TRBJ1-2, with a weak D call TRBD1 (5 bases). The CDR3 has 14 residues. The V gene's germline CDR1 is SGHDN and CDR2 FVKESK. V lost 0 bases and J lost 3, with 8 bases in between. CDR3 loop: CASSQDKTDYGYTF. Written as DNA, the CDR3 is TGTGCCAGCAGCCAAGATAAGACAGACTATGGCTACACCTTC.

The rearrangement uses TRBV5-8 and TRBJ1-5, with D possibly TRBD1 on 5 matching bases. CDR3 size: 14 residues. Germline assignment: CDR1 SGHTS and CDR2 YDEGEE. Trimming removed 1 base at V and 1 base at J, with 6 bases between. CDR3 DNA sequence: TGTGCCAGCAGCTTGCGGGGGAGCAATCAGCCCCAGCATTTT. It yields the protein CASSLRGSNQPQHF. Filled out from reference TRBV5-8 and TRBJ1-5, the complete variable domain reads EAGVTQSPTHLIKTRGQQATLRCSPISGHTSVYWYQQALGLGLQFLLWYDEGEERNRGNFPPRFSGRQFPNYSSELNVNALELEDSALYLCASSLRGSNQPQHFGDGTRLSIL.

The chain joins TRBV30 to TRBJ2-1; 8 bases map to TRBD2. The germline CDR1 and CDR2 sequences are GTSNPN and SVGIG (reference sequence). The CDR3 sequence is 12 residues long. The V and J ends lost 8 bases and 3 bases, in that order; junction bases with no gene match: 3. The CDR3 loop reads CARLAGYNEQFF. The CDR3 DNA follows: TGTGCCCGGCTAGCGGGCTACAATGAGCAGTTCTTC.

The chain has TRBV2 and TRBJ2-3; TRBD1 agrees at 10 bases. The V gene's germline CDR1 is SNHLY and CDR2 FYNNEI. This CDR3 is built from 15 residues. The V segment lost 7 bases and the J segment 0 bases; nucleotides outside the gene matches: 4. This chain's CDR3 is CASTRQGASTDTQYF. The CDR3, as DNA: TGTGCCAGCACCCGACAGGGGGCTAGCACAGATACGCAGTATTTT.

The V call is TRBV5-1, the J call TRBJ2-5; TRBD1 aligns across 8 bases. The V gene's germline CDR1 is SGHRS and CDR2 YFSETQ. V was pared by 4 bases and J by 5 bases, with 16 bases of the junction left unmatched. The length of the CDR3 is 17 residues. CDR3 residues: CASSPRANRGMWETQYF. The CDR3 coding sequence is TGCGCCAGCAGCCCGCGGGCTAACAGGGGGATGTGGGAGACCCAGTACTTC.

The rearrangement links TRBV9 to TRBJ1-3, with a tentative D call TRBD1 (6 bases). The V gene's germline CDR1 is SGDLS and CDR2 YYNGEE. The CDR3 has 15 residues. V dropped 0 bases and J dropped 4 bases, with 11 bases sitting between them. CDR3 sequence reads: CASSVDGGRGNTIYF. The CDR3 DNA is TGTGCCAGCAGCGTAGATGGGGGGCGAGGAAACACCATATATTTT. Using reference TRBV9 and TRBJ1-3 for the parts outside the CDR3, the full variable domain is DSGVTQTPKHLITATGQRVTLRCSPRSGDLSVYWYQQSLDQGLQFLIQYYNGEERAKGNILERFSAQQFPDLHSELNLSSLELGDSALYFCASSVDGGRGNTIYFGEGSWLTVV.